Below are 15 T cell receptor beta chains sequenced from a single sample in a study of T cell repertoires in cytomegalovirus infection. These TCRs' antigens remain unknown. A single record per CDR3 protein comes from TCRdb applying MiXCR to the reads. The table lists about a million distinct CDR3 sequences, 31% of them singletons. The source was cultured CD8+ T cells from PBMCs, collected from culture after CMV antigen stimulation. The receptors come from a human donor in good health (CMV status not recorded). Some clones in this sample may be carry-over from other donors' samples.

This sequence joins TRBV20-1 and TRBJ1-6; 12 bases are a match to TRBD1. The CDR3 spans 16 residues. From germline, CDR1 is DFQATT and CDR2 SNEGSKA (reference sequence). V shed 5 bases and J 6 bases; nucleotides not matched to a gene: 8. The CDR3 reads CSAPSRDRGLNSPLHF. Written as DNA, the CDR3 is TGCAGTGCTCCGAGCCGGGACAGGGGGCTTAATTCACCCCTCCACTTT.

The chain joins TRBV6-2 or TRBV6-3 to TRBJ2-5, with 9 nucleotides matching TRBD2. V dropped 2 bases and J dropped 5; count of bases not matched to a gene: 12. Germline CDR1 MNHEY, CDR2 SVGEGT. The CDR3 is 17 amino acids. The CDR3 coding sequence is TGTGCCAGCAGTTACCCTCTTGCGTTAGCGGGGGATGAGACCCAGTACTTC. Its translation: CASSYPLALAGDETQYF.

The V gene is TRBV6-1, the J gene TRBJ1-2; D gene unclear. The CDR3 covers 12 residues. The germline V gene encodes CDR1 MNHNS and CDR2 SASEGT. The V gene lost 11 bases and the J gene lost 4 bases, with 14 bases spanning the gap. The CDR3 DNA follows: TGTGCCTCCCTCGCCGGGCTCTATGGCTACACCTTC. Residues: CASLAGLYGYTF.

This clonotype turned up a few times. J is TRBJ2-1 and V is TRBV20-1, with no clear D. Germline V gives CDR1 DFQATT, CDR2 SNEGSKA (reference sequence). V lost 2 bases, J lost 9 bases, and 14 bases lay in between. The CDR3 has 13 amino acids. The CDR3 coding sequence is TGCAGTGCTAGACTAGGGCTACTGGTTGAGCAGTTCTTC. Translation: CSARLGLLVEQFF.

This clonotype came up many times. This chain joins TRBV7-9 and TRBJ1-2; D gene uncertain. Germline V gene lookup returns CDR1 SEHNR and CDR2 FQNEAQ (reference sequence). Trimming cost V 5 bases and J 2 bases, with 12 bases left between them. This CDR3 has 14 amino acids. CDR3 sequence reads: CASSPRTLNYGYTF. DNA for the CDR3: TGTGCCAGCAGCCCCCGGACTCTAAACTATGGCTACACCTTC.

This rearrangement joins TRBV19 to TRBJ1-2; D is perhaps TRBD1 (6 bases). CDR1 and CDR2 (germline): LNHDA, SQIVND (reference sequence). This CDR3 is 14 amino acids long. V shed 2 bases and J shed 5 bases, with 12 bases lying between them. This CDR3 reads CASSIPTGIYGYTF. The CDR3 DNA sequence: TGTGCCAGTAGTATACCAACAGGGATATATGGCTACACCTTC.

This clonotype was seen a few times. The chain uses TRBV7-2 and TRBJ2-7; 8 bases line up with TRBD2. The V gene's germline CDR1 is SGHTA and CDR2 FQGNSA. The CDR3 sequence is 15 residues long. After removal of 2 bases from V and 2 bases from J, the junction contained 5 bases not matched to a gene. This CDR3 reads CASSLWAGGTYEQYF. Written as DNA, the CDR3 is TGTGCCAGCAGCTTATGGGCGGGGGGTACCTACGAGCAGTACTTC.

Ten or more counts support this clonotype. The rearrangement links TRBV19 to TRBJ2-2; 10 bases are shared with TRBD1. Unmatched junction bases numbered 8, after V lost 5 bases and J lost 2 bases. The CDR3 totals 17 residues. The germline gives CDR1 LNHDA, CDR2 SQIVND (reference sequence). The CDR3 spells CASSDQTGGDNTGELFF. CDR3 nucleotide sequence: TGTGCCAGTAGTGACCAGACAGGGGGCGATAACACCGGGGAGCTGTTTTTT.

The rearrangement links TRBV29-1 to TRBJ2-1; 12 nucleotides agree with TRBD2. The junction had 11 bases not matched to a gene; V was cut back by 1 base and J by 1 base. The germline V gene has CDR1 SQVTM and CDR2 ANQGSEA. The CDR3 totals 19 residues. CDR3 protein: CSVEGLAGAADFSYNEQFF. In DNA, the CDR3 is TGCAGCGTTGAAGGACTAGCGGGGGCCGCGGATTTTTCCTACAATGAGCAGTTCTTC.

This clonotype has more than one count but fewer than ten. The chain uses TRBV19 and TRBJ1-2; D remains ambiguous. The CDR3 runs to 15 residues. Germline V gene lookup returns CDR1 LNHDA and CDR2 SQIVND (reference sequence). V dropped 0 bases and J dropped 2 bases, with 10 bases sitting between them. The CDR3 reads CASSIDVVWNYGYTF. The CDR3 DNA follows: TGTGCCAGTAGTATAGACGTCGTCTGGAACTATGGCTACACCTTC.

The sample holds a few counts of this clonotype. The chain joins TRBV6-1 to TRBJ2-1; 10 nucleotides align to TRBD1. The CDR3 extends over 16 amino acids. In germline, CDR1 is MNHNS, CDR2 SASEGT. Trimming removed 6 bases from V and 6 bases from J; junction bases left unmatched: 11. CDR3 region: CASRNPWDRGTNEQFF. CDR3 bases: TGTGCCAGCAGAAATCCCTGGGACAGGGGAACCAATGAGCAGTTCTTC.

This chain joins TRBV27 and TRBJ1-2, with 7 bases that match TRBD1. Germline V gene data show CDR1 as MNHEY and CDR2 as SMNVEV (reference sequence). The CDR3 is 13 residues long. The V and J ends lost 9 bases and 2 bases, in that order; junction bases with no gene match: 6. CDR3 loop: CASGQVWNYGYTF. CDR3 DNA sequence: TGTGCCAGTGGACAGGTTTGGAACTATGGCTACACCTTC.

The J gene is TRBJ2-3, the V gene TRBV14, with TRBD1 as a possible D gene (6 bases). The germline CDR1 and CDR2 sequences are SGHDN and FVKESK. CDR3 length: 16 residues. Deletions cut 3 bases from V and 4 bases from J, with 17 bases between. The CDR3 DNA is TGTGCCAGCAGCCATGCATATTTCGGGACACCAGATACGCAGTATTTT. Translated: CASSHAYFGTPDTQYF.

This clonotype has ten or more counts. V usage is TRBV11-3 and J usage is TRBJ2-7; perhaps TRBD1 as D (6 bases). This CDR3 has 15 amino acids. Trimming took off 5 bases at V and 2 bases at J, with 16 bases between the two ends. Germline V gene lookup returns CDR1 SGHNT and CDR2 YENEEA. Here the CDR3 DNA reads TGTGCCAGCAGCCCAGGACAGCTAAAAACCTACGAGCAGTACTTC. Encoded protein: CASSPGQLKTYEQYF.

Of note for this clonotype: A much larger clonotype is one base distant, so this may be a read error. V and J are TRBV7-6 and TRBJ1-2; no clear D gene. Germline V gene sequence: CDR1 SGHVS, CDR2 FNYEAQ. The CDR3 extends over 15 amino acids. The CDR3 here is CVSSYDGDGVYGYTF. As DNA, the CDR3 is TGTGTCAGCAGCTATGACGGGGATGGGGTCTATGGCTACACCTTC. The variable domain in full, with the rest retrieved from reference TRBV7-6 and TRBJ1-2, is GAGVSQSPRYKVTKRGQDVALRCDPISGHVSLYWYRQALGQGPEFLTYFNYEAQQDKSGLPNDRFSAERPEGSISTLTIQRTEQRDSAMYRCVSSYDGDGVYGYTFGSGTRLTVV.